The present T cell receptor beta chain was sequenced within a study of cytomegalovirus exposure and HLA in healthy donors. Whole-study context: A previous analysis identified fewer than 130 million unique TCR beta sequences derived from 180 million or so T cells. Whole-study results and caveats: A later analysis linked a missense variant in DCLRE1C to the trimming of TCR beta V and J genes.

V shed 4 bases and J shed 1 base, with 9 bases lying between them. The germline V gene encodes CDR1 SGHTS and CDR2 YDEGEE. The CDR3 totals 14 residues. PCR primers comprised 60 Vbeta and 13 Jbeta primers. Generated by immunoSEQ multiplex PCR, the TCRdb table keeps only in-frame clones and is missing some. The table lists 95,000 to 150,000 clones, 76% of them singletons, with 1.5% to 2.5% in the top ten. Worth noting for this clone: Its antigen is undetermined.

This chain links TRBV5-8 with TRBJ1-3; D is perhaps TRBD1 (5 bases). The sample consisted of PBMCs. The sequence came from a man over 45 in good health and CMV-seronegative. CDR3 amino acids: CASSGGGSGNTIYF. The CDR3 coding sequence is TGTGCCAGCAGCGGCGGGGGTTCTGGAAACACCATATATTTT.